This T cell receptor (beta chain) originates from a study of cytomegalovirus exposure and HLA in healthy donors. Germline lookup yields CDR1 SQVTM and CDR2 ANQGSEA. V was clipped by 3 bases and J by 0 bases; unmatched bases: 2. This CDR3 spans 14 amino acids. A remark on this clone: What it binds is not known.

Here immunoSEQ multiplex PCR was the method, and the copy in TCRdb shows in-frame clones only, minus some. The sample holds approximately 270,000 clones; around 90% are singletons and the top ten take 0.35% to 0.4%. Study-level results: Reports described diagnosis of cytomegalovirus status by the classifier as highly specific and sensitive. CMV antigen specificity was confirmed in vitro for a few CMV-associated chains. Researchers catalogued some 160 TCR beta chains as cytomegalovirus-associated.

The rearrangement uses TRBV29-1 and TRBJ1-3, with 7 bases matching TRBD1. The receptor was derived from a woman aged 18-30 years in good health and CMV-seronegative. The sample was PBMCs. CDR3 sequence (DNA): TGCAGCGTTGAGGGACAGAACTCTGGAAACACCATATATTTT. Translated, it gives CSVEGQNSGNTIYF.